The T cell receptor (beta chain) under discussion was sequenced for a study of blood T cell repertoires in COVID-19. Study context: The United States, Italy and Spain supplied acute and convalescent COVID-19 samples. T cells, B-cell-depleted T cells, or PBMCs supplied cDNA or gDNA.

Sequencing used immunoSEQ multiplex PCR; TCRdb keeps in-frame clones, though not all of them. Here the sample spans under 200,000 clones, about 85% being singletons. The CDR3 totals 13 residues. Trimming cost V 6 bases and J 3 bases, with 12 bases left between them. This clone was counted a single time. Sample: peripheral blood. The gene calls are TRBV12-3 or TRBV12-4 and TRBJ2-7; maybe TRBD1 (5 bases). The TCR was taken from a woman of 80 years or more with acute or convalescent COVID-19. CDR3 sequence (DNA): TGTGCCAGCAGCCGACAGAGCAACTACGAGCAGTACTTC. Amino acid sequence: CASSRQSNYEQYF.